Included here is one T cell receptor beta chain sequence, with context. There is no known antigen for this receptor. No quality values exist for individual bases; no much larger clone is one base distant. Every donor was a healthy Caucasian. Three pairs of female monozygotic twins, all aged about 18 to 30 years, made up the twin cohort. RNA for TCR libraries was isolated from peripheral blood mononuclear cells. Receptor libraries were prepared by 5' RACE. These reads were obtained on an Illumina HiSeq 2000. A universal primer binding site was introduced by template switching, and a unique molecular identifier was present in the final cDNA, enabling accurate counting of TCR cDNA molecules. Specific primers in the conserved constant-segment region were used to synthesize first-strand cDNA for TCR alpha and beta chains. To control for contamination, each cDNA library was double barcoded with a SMART-Mk sample barcode plus Illumina barcodes. TruSeq adapter sequences, together with Illumina sample barcodes, were added in two successive PCR steps. The TCR alpha and beta cDNA libraries were sequenced on the Illumina HiSeq platform using custom primers. Per the original workflow: MiGEC was used to process raw reads and extract unique molecular identifiers, and MiXCR was used to find CDR3 positions. Recombination models were inferred per individual with the repgenHMM and IGoR tools using an EM algorithm. The tcR package in R was used for shared clonotype analysis, with sharing normalized by the product of cloneset sizes. To study raw recombination without the effects of thymic and clonal selection, out-of-frame nonproductive sequences were analyzed. Using fastp trimming at Q25 and MiXCR clonotype assembly, TCRdb reanalyzed the public sequencing data and kept in-frame beta chains. Each record represents a unique CDR3 protein, reported with the most common genes and DNA among its rows. It is TCRdb's table, rather than the study itself, that gives the V and J calls and clone size. The sample data list about 890,000 distinct CDR3 sequences, and approximately 13% of these were observed just once. Of the sample, 1.5% to 2% is held by the ten largest clones.

The source of the sample is a study of identical twins listed by TCRdb under 2016. A note on the overall study: The study deep-sequenced TCR alpha and beta repertoires from monozygotic twins, unrelated adults of various ages and cord blood to test whether fetal clonotypes persist. To rule out contamination, replicate twin experiments were performed at different times with different library preparation protocols.

CDR1 and CDR2 are drawn from the germline V gene: ENHRY, SYGVKD. The germline V and J ends show losses of 10 bases and 0 bases respectively, and no gene match explains 2 bases of the junction. From its cysteine to its phenylalanine, the CDR3 spans 13 amino acids. CDR3 DNA only is kept here, 39 bases in frame from base 1. On the study overall, not on this receptor specifically: Invariant T cells such as MAIT and iNKT could partly confound zero-insertion analyses, although diverse VJ usage argued against such confounding for most clonotypes. Excess twin sharing in beta out-of-frame sequences was weaker because fewer shared sequences lowered the signal-to-noise ratio. Because the same donors could not be followed over many years, the conclusions relied on cross-sectional statistical analysis. In monozygotic twins, out-of-frame TCR alpha sharing was systematically underestimated by recombination models, although the models agreed with sharing between unrelated individuals. Abundant cord blood beta clonotypes had fewer insertions, young adult naive repertoires showed a similar but weaker trend, and memory repertoires showed no such trend. Out-of-frame TCR alpha sequences shared between twins showed an excess of low generation-probability sequences compared with coincidental sharing between unrelated individuals.

These data were also filed under a second study, of yellow fever vaccine responses in identical twins. As described in the second report: According to the authors, the vaccine-induced T cell response in identical twins seemed to be partly convergent and partly specific to each individual. In the study, vaccine-responding T cell clones were precisely tracked in identical twins.

Material for sequencing was PBMCs. This clonotype originated in a woman aged 18-29 years in good health. The rearrangement joined TRBV10-3 to TRBJ2-2, with 7 bases matching TRBD1. The CDR3 here reads CATGTANTGELFF. The base sequence is TGTGCCACAGGGACAGCGAACACCGGGGAGCTGTTTTTT.